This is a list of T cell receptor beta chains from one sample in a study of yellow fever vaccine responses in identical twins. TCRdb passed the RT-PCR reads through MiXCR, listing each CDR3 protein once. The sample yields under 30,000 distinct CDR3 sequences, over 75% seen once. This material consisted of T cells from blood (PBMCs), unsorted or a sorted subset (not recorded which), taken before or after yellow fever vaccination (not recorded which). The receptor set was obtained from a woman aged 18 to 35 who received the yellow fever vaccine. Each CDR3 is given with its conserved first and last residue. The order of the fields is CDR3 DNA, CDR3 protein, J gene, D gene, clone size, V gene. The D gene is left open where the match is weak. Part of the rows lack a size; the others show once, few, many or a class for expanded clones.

CDR3 DNA: TGTGCCAGCAGGGGAAGGGTAGCGGGAACCTTGAACAATGAGCAGTTCTTC; CDR3 protein: CASRGRVAGTLNNEQFF; J gene: TRBJ2-1; D gene: TRBD2; clone size: -; V gene: TRBV27
CDR3 DNA: TGCGCCAGCAGCCAAGACAGGGAAGGCTCACCCCTCCACTTT; CDR3 protein: CASSQDREGSPLHF; J gene: TRBJ1-6; D gene: -; clone size: once; V gene: TRBV4-3
CDR3 DNA: TGTGCCAGCAGCTTAGGCGACAGTAACTATGGCTACACCTTC; CDR3 protein: CASSLGDSNYGYTF; J gene: TRBJ1-2; D gene: -; clone size: -; V gene: TRBV11-3
CDR3 DNA: TGTGCCAGCAGCTTTCGGTGGGACGTAAATTCACCCCTCCACTTT; CDR3 protein: CASSFRWDVNSPLHF; J gene: TRBJ1-6; D gene: -; clone size: -; V gene: TRBV5-6
CDR3 DNA: TGTGCCAGCAGCTTCTCGGACAGGGGGCACACTGAAGCTTTCTTT; CDR3 protein: CASSFSDRGHTEAFF; J gene: TRBJ1-1; D gene: TRBD1; clone size: -; V gene: TRBV7-9
CDR3 DNA: TGTGCCAGCAGCCACGCCCCAACTAGAGTTAGCACAGATACGCAGTATTTT; CDR3 protein: CASSHAPTRVSTDTQYF; J gene: TRBJ2-3; D gene: -; clone size: -; V gene: TRBV14
CDR3 DNA: TGTGCCAGCAGTTTGGGCGGGAGATCAGATACGCAGTATTTT; CDR3 protein: CASSLGGRSDTQYF; J gene: TRBJ2-3; D gene: TRBD2; clone size: -; V gene: TRBV12-3/TRBV12-4
CDR3 DNA: TGTGCCAGCAGCCCAAGGAGGACAGTGCAAGAGACCCAGTACTTC; CDR3 protein: CASSPRRTVQETQYF; J gene: TRBJ2-5; D gene: -; clone size: -; V gene: TRBV11-2
CDR3 DNA: TGCGCCAGCAGCTTGGGCGGGGGCTTCAGATACAATGAGCAGTTCTTC; CDR3 protein: CASSLGGGFRYNEQFF; J gene: TRBJ2-1; D gene: -; clone size: -; V gene: TRBV5-1
CDR3 DNA: TGTGCCAGCTCACCTTCCGGGACAATTGAAGCTTTCTTT; CDR3 protein: CASSPSGTIEAFF; J gene: TRBJ1-1; D gene: -; clone size: -; V gene: TRBV18
CDR3 DNA: TGTGCCAGCAGCCAAGGCCTACTAGCGGTGAACACCGGGGAGCTGTTTTTT; CDR3 protein: CASSQGLLAVNTGELFF; J gene: TRBJ2-2; D gene: TRBD2; clone size: -; V gene: TRBV4-2
CDR3 DNA: TGCGCCAGCAGCTTGACGCCGGACACCTACAATGAGCAGTTCTTC; CDR3 protein: CASSLTPDTYNEQFF; J gene: TRBJ2-1; D gene: -; clone size: -; V gene: TRBV5-1
CDR3 DNA: TGTGCCATCAGTGAGCCGATCAACAAGGGCTCATCTAGCACAGATACGCAGTATTTT; CDR3 protein: CAISEPINKGSSSTDTQYF; J gene: TRBJ2-3; D gene: -; clone size: -; V gene: TRBV10-3
CDR3 DNA: TGTGCCAGCAGTTCGTCAGTTGATACGCAGTATTTT; CDR3 protein: CASSSSVDTQYF; J gene: TRBJ2-3; D gene: -; clone size: -; V gene: TRBV12-3/TRBV12-4
CDR3 DNA: TGTGCCAGCTCACCAATTGCGGGTGGCTCTGGGGCCAACGTCCTGACTTTC; CDR3 protein: CASSPIAGGSGANVLTF; J gene: TRBJ2-6; D gene: -; clone size: once; V gene: TRBV18
CDR3 DNA: TGCAGTGCTAGGGGACAGGGGATGGGCACTGAAGCTTTCTTT; CDR3 protein: CSARGQGMGTEAFF; J gene: TRBJ1-1; D gene: TRBD1; clone size: -; V gene: TRBV20-1
CDR3 DNA: TGTGCCAGCAGCATAGGGACAGCGAAAAACAATGAGCAGTTCTTC; CDR3 protein: CASSIGTAKNNEQFF; J gene: TRBJ2-1; D gene: TRBD1; clone size: -; V gene: TRBV4-2
CDR3 DNA: TGTGCCAGAAGTGATTTGGTTAAAAGGGGGGAGCAGTTCTTC; CDR3 protein: CARSDLVKRGEQFF; J gene: TRBJ2-1; D gene: -; clone size: once; V gene: TRBV2
CDR3 DNA: TGTGCCAGCAGCCCAGCGAGGGGGCAAACTGAAGCTTTCTTT; CDR3 protein: CASSPARGQTEAFF; J gene: TRBJ1-1; D gene: TRBD1; clone size: -; V gene: TRBV7-1
CDR3 DNA: TGCGCCAGCAGCTGGTACACCACGAACACCGGGGAGCTGTTTTTT; CDR3 protein: CASSWYTTNTGELFF; J gene: TRBJ2-2; D gene: -; clone size: -; V gene: TRBV5-1
CDR3 DNA: TGTGCCAGCAGCGAGGGGCTAGCGGGAACAGAGACCCAGTACTTC; CDR3 protein: CASSEGLAGTETQYF; J gene: TRBJ2-5; D gene: TRBD2; clone size: -; V gene: TRBV13
CDR3 DNA: TGTGCCAGCAGTATCCGGACAGTCCAAGAGACCCAGTACTTC; CDR3 protein: CASSIRTVQETQYF; J gene: TRBJ2-5; D gene: -; clone size: -; V gene: TRBV12-3/TRBV12-4
CDR3 DNA: TGCAGCCACATGGGACTAGCTATTGGTGAGCAGTTCTTC; CDR3 protein: CSHMGLAIGEQFF; J gene: TRBJ2-1; D gene: TRBD2; clone size: few; V gene: TRBV29-1
CDR3 DNA: TGCAGCGTTCCACAGGGGTCGTCAGCTTTCTTT; CDR3 protein: CSVPQGSSAFF; J gene: TRBJ1-1; D gene: TRBD1; clone size: -; V gene: TRBV29-1
CDR3 DNA: TGTGCCAGTAGTCCCTCATCGTACGGCTACACCTTC; CDR3 protein: CASSPSSYGYTF; J gene: TRBJ1-2; D gene: -; clone size: -; V gene: TRBV19
CDR3 DNA: TGTGCCAGCAGCTCGTGGCGGTCGGGCAGGGGGAAAGAGACCCAGTACTTC; CDR3 protein: CASSSWRSGRGKETQYF; J gene: TRBJ2-5; D gene: TRBD1; clone size: -; V gene: TRBV11-2
CDR3 DNA: TGTGCCAGCAGGGGCAGCATAGACACTGAAGCTTTCTTT; CDR3 protein: CASRGSIDTEAFF; J gene: TRBJ1-1; D gene: -; clone size: -; V gene: TRBV2